What follows are 20 T cell receptor beta chains derived from one specimen sequenced in a study of cytomegalovirus exposure and HLA in healthy donors. Use of 60 Vbeta and 13 Jbeta primers characterized the PCR. TCRdb's copy holds only in-frame clones and misses some; the assay was immunoSEQ multiplex PCR. The table records around 120,000 clones, 70% to 75% of them present only once. The sequenced sample was PBMCs. Receptor source: a woman in her forties in good health and CMV-seronegative.

V is TRBV27 and J is TRBJ1-5; a possible D gene is TRBD1 (6 bases). V was pared by 3 bases and J by 7 bases, with 16 bases between. The CDR3 extends over 15 amino acids. Germline V gene data show CDR1 as MNHEY and CDR2 as SMNVEV (reference sequence). In DNA, the CDR3 is TGTGCCAGCAGTTTTGGTCAGGGGCTGGGACAGCCCCAGCATTTT. It encodes CASSFGQGLGQPQHF.

This rearrangement joins TRBV5-1 to TRBJ2-7; 9 bases are a match to TRBD2. V shed 2 bases and J 5 bases; nucleotides not matched to a gene: 11. The CDR3 is 16 residues long. In germline, CDR1 is SGHRS, CDR2 YFSETQ. This CDR3 is CASSFLAGGPLNEQYF. DNA of the CDR3: TGCGCCAGCAGCTTCTTGGCGGGGGGGCCTCTTAACGAGCAGTACTTC.

The chain uses TRBV10-3 and TRBJ1-2; 11 bases are shared with TRBD1. V lost 7 bases, J lost 14 bases, and 9 bases stayed unmatched. The CDR3 runs 12 residues. Germline values: CDR1 ENHRY, CDR2 SYGVKD. CDR3 protein: CAITGTGGVRTF. CDR3 nucleotides: TGTGCCATCACCGGGACAGGGGGGGTGCGGACCTTC.

This chain uses TRBV5-1 with TRBJ2-1; 12 bases map to TRBD2. This CDR3 contains 18 residues. The germline gives CDR1 SGHRS, CDR2 YFSETQ. V shed 1 base and J 0 bases; nucleotides not matched to a gene: 5. The CDR3 reads CASSLSPSGGVSYNEQFF. CDR3 DNA sequence: TGCGCCAGCAGCTTGTCACCTAGCGGGGGGGTCTCCTACAATGAGCAGTTCTTC.

V is TRBV6-1 and J is TRBJ2-3; a possible D gene is TRBD1 (6 bases). The germline CDR1 and CDR2 sequences are MNHNS and SASEGT. The CDR3 totals 15 residues. Trimming took 0 bases from V and 1 from J, leaving 8 bases between them. The DNA of the CDR3 is TGTGCCAGCAGTGAAGCGGGGGCCCGCACAGATACGCAGTATTTT. It encodes CASSEAGARTDTQYF.

This CDR3 is CSVERRDNEQFF. For the CDR3, the DNA is TGCAGCGTTGAGCGGCGGGACAATGAGCAGTTCTTC. This rearrangement joins TRBV29-1 to TRBJ2-1; TRBD2 might be the D (5 bases). The CDR3 spans 12 residues. The V gene lost 3 bases and the J gene lost 5 bases, with 8 bases spanning the gap. Germline lookup yields CDR1 SQVTM and CDR2 ANQGSEA.

This clone appeared a few times. The chain employs TRBV7-9 and TRBJ2-2; TRBD2 aligns across 8 bases. CDR1 is SEHNR, CDR2 FQNEAQ, per germline (reference sequence). J was trimmed by 6 bases and V by 5 bases; bases with no gene match: 8. The CDR3 runs 15 residues. CDR3 amino acids: CASSPPRGAAGELFF. Written as DNA, the CDR3 is TGTGCCAGCAGCCCACCGCGGGGGGCCGCCGGGGAGCTGTTTTTT.

This clone showed up just a few times. The chain joins TRBV4-2 to TRBJ1-1, with 9 bases lining up with TRBD1. The germline V gene encodes CDR1 LGHNA and CDR2 YNFKEQ. The V gene end was trimmed by 5 bases and the J gene end by 5 bases; junction bases not matched to a gene: 9. This CDR3 comprises 15 residues. CDR3 sequence: CASSYKQGAETEAFF. The CDR3 nucleotides read TGTGCCAGCAGCTACAAACAGGGGGCCGAGACTGAAGCTTTCTTT.

V and J are TRBV7-3 and TRBJ2-2; D may be TRBD2 (6 bases). V was shortened by 1 base and J by 2 bases, with 8 bases between the two germline ends. The CDR3 covers 15 residues. In germline, CDR1 is SGHTA, CDR2 FQGTGA. The chain's CDR3 is CASSLKRANTGELFF. CDR3 sequence (DNA): TGTGCCAGCAGCTTAAAGCGGGCAAACACCGGGGAGCTGTTTTTT.

This clone was observed a few times. This chain connects TRBV4-3 to TRBJ1-5; D possibly corresponds to TRBD1 (5 bases). The length of the CDR3 is 14 residues. Germline lookup yields CDR1 LGHNA and CDR2 YSLEER. The germline V and J ends were trimmed by 2 bases and 2 bases, with 7 bases remaining between them. CDR3 in amino acids: CASSQQTGNQPQHF. The CDR3 DNA reads TGCGCCAGCAGCCAACAGACAGGCAATCAGCCCCAGCATTTT.

The CDR3 protein is CASSLARTGGDTEAFF. CDR3 sequence (DNA): TGTGCCAGCAGCTTGGCCCGGACAGGGGGCGATACTGAAGCTTTCTTT. This chain connects TRBV5-5 to TRBJ1-1, with 11 nucleotides matching TRBD1. The trim removed 0 bases at V and 5 bases at J, leaving 6 bases unmatched. The CDR3 consists of 16 residues. CDR1 and CDR2 from the germline V gene are SGHKS and YYEKEE (reference sequence).

J is TRBJ2-4 and V is TRBV19, with 8 bases matching TRBD2. This CDR3 is 15 amino acids long. Germline V lookup: CDR1 LNHDA, CDR2 SQIVND (reference sequence). V lost 4 bases and J lost 6; bases outside the gene matches: 8. CDR3 loop: CASSRGTRNTNIQYF. CDR3 coding DNA: TGTGCCAGTAGTAGAGGGACTAGAAACACAAACATTCAGTACTTC.

The chain has TRBV7-8 and TRBJ2-4; the D gene is possibly TRBD1 (6 bases). CDR3 size: 16 residues. The V and J ends lost 3 bases and 0 bases respectively, with 12 bases between them. In germline, CDR1 is SGHVS, CDR2 FQNEAQ. DNA of the CDR3: TGTGCCAGCAGCTTTGGACAGAGCCTAGCCAAAAACATTCAGTACTTC. It codes for CASSFGQSLAKNIQYF.

This clone was recorded a few times. CDR3 region: CASRDRQADQPQHF. Here the CDR3 DNA reads TGTGCCAGCAGGGACAGACAGGCGGATCAGCCCCAGCATTTT. The chain recombines TRBV2 with TRBJ1-5; D is perhaps TRBD1 (6 bases). The CDR3 contains 14 residues. CDR1 SNHLY and CDR2 FYNNEI come from the germline V gene. V was trimmed by 6 bases and J by 5 bases, leaving 14 bases between them.

The chain has TRBV7-9 and TRBJ1-1; D not certain. V lost 0 bases and J lost 5, with 10 bases in between. This CDR3 region has 14 residues. The germline CDR1 and CDR2 sequences are SEHNR and FQNEAQ (reference sequence). The CDR3: CASSLAALRTEAFF. The CDR3 coding sequence is TGTGCCAGCAGCTTAGCAGCTTTAAGAACTGAAGCTTTCTTT.

This clone was counted many times. This rearrangement joins TRBV9 to TRBJ1-2; TRBD1 matches 8 bases. This CDR3 spans 14 amino acids. Looked up from germline, CDR1 is SGDLS and CDR2 is YYNGEE. J was trimmed by 5 bases and V by 3 bases; bases with no gene match: 6. The CDR3 DNA follows: TGTGCCAGCAGCGCGAGGACAGGGATGTATGGCTACACCTTC. Its protein product is CASSARTGMYGYTF.

The gene calls are TRBV28 and TRBJ1-1, with 9 bases identical to TRBD1. The CDR3 runs 14 residues. CDR1 is MDHEN, CDR2 SYDVKM, per germline. V dropped 6 bases and J dropped 4; count of bases not matched to a gene: 6. The CDR3 coding sequence is TGTGCCAGCAGCGCTGGGGACAGGGCCACTGAAGCTTTCTTT. Translated, it gives CASSAGDRATEAFF.

This clone has a handful of counts. The rearrangement joins TRBV2 to TRBJ2-7; 13 bases are shared with TRBD2. CDR3 length: 14 amino acids. The trim removed 7 bases at V and 6 bases at J, leaving 6 bases unmatched. CDR1 SNHLY and CDR2 FYNNEI come from the germline V gene. The CDR3 DNA sequence: TGTGCCAGCAAGGGACTAGCGGGGCCTCGCGAGCAGTACTTC. This codes for CASKGLAGPREQYF.

The chain carries TRBV21-1 and TRBJ2-5; the table names TRBD2, a call not compared with the DNA. TRBV21-1 is termed a pseudogene. The CDR3 runs to 17 residues. CDR3 DNA sequence: TGTGCCAGCAGCTTTCGACCGGACTCCCAGAAAGAAGAGACCCAGTACTTC. Its translation: CASSFRPDSQKEETQYF.

This clone was counted between two and nine times. The rearrangement uses TRBV10-1 and TRBJ2-7; 7 bases map to TRBD1. The ends lost 11 bases at V and 1 base at J; junction bases unmatched: 8. This CDR3 has 13 amino acids. The germline V gene encodes CDR1 WNHNN and CDR2 SYGVQD (reference sequence). The CDR3 DNA is TGCGCCGGGCAGGGGGAGTATTCCTACGAGCAGTACTTC. It encodes CAGQGEYSYEQYF.